The rows below give T cell receptor beta chains drawn from one sample of a study of T cell responses to AZD1222 COVID-19 vaccine. TCRdb keeps only in-frame clones here, not all; method: immunoSEQ multiplex PCR. The data show fewer than 110,000 clones, under 95% seen once. The sequenced sample was peripheral blood, obtained on day 0 of AZD1222 vaccination. These receptors originate from an adult in good health. Each CDR3 is given with its conserved first and last residue. A D gene is named only where the DNA matches it firmly. Only part of the rows carry a size: once, few, many, or a class if the clone is expanded.

clone_size	d_call	v_call	j_call	cdr3_nt	cdr3_aa
-	-	TRBV7-7	TRBJ1-3	TGTGCCAGCAGCTTTGGACCGGGAAACACCATATATTTT	CASSFGPGNTIYF
-	TRBD1	TRBV18	TRBJ1-2	TGTGCCAGCTCACCCGGACAGGGTAGCGTCTATGGCTACACCTTC	CASSPGQGSVYGYTF
once	-	TRBV6-4	TRBJ2-2	TGTGCCAGCAGTGTTGGGACTACCGGGGAGCTGTTTTTT	CASSVGTTGELFF
-	TRBD1	TRBV19	TRBJ2-7	TGTGCCAGTAGTTCGGACAGGGGTAACGAGCAGTACTTC	CASSSDRGNEQYF
-	-	TRBV29-1	TRBJ1-1	TGCAGCGTTGCCGGGAGCAACACTGAAGCTTTCTTT	CSVAGSNTEAFF
-	-	TRBV6-1	TRBJ2-1	TGTGCCAGCAGTGAGGGACCCGAAAATGAGCAGTTCTTC	CASSEGPENEQFF
-	-	TRBV14	TRBJ1-4	TGTGCCAGCAGCCAACTATCGACGGGCCCTCTTAAACTGTTTTTT	CASSQLSTGPLKLFF
-	TRBD1	TRBV6-5	TRBJ2-7	TGTGCCAGCAGTTTAGCAGGACAGGGCTACGAGCAGTACTTC	CASSLAGQGYEQYF
-	-	TRBV2	TRBJ2-7	TGTGCCAGCAAGGTGGGCAGCACCTCCTACGAGCAGTACTTC	CASKVGSTSYEQYF
-	-	TRBV11-2	TRBJ1-1	TGTGCCAGCAGCTTAGAAATATACGCTGAAGCTTTCTTT	CASSLEIYAEAFF
-	-	TRBV5-4	TRBJ2-3	TGTGCCAGCAGCTTGGGGGGGGCCTCCACAGATACGCAGTATTTT	CASSLGGASTDTQYF
-	-	TRBV7-9	TRBJ1-2	TGTGCCAGCAGCTTATTATTCGAAAACTATGGCTACACCTTC	CASSLLFENYGYTF
once	-	TRBV7-9	TRBJ1-5	TGTGCCAGCAGCTTTGGAAGCCAGGGGAGCAATCAGCCCCAGCATTTT	CASSFGSQGSNQPQHF
-	-	TRBV7-9	TRBJ1-5	TGTGCCAGCAGCTTAGTAACGAGTCAGGCGGGCAATCAGCCCCAGCATTTT	CASSLVTSQAGNQPQHF
-	-	TRBV11-3	TRBJ1-1	TGTGCCAGCAGCTCGGACCCATACACTGAAGCTTTCTTT	CASSSDPYTEAFF
-	-	TRBV12-3/TRBV12-4	TRBJ1-4	TGTGCCAGCAGTTTCGGGATGAATGAAAAACTGTTTTTT	CASSFGMNEKLFF
-	-	TRBV28	TRBJ2-1	TGTGCCAGCAGTCCCCGAGAACGCGCAGACAGCTCCTACAATGAGCAGTTCTTC	CASSPRERADSSYNEQFF
-	TRBD1	TRBV5-1	TRBJ1-4	TGCGCCAGCAGCCTGACAGGGAATAATGAAAAACTGTTTTTT	CASSLTGNNEKLFF
-	TRBD2	TRBV19	TRBJ2-1	TGTGCCAGTAGTAGGCAGACTAGCGGGTCCTACAATGAGCAGTTCTTC	CASSRQTSGSYNEQFF
-	-	TRBV3-1/TRBV3-2	TRBJ2-7	TGTGCCAGCAGCCAAGATGTGGCCTTGGCTCACGAGCAGTACTTC	CASSQDVALAHEQYF
-	-	TRBV10-3	TRBJ1-3	TGTGCCATCAGTGATGTGGGGGATTCTGGAAACACCATATATTTT	CAISDVGDSGNTIYF
-	-	TRBV5-1	TRBJ1-2	TGCGCCAGCAGCTTGGGTTTGGAGATGGCTGGCTACACCTTC	CASSLGLEMAGYTF
-	-	TRBV5-1	TRBJ1-4	TGCGCCAGCAGCTTGGGGGGCTTCACTAATGAAAAACTGTTTTTT	CASSLGGFTNEKLFF